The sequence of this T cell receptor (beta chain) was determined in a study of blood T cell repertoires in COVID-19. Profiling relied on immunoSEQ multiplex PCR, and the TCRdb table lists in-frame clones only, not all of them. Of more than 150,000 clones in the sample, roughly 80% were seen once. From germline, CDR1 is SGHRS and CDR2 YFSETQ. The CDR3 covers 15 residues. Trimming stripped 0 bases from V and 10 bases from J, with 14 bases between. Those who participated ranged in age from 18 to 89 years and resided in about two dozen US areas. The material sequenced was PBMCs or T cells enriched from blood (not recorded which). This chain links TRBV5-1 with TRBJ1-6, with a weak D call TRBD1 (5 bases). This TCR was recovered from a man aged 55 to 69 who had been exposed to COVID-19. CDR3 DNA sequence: TGCGCCAGCAGCTTGGGTCAGGGAATAGAGTCACCCCTCCACTTT. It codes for CASSLGQGIESPLHF. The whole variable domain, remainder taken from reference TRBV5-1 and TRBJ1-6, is KAGVTQTPRYLIKTRGQQVTLSCSPISGHRSVSWYQQTPGQGLQFLFEYFSETQRNKGNFPGRFSGRQFSNSRSEMNVSTLELGDSALYLCASSLGQGIESPLHFGNGTRLTVT.